This paragraph reports one T cell receptor beta chain. The sample is drawn from a study of blood T cell repertoires in COVID-19. Germline V lookup: CDR1 SGHVS, CDR2 FQNEAQ. The CDR3 spans 16 residues. Trimming removed 4 bases from V and 6 bases from J; junction bases left unmatched: 6. As originally analysed: By means of reference gene primer amplification, nucleated cell counts were estimated. Clones were sequenced by immunoSEQ multiplex PCR, and TCRdb holds only the in-frame ones, with some missing. D and trimming were read from the DNA, whereas the V and J calls and clone size are those reported in that table. The sample has approximately 360,000 clones; roughly 90% are singletons.

The sequence derives from a woman in her twenties or thirties with acute COVID-19. This chain connects TRBV7-8 to TRBJ2-1, with 13 bases lining up with TRBD2. Sequenced input: PBMCs or T cells enriched from blood (not recorded which). The CDR3 sequence is CASSSKLAGGLNEQFF. The CDR3 DNA follows: TGTGCCAGCAGCTCAAAACTAGCGGGGGGGCTCAATGAGCAGTTCTTC.